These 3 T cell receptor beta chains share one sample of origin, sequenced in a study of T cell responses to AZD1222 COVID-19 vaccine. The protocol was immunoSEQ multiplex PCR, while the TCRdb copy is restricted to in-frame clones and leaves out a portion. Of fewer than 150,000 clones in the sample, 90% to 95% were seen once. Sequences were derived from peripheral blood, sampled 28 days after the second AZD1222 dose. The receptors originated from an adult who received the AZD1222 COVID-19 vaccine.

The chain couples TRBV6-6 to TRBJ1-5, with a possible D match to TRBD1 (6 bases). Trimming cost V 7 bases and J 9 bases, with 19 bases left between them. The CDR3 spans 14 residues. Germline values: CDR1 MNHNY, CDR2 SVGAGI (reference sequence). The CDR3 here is CASTNGDTSRPQHF. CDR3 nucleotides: TGTGCCAGCACCAATGGGGACACCTCACGGCCCCAGCATTTT.

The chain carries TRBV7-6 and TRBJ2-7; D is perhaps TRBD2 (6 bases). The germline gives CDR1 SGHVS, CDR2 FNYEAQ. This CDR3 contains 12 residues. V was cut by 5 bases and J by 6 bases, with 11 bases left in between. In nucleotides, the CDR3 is TGTGCCAGCAGCCCATGGACTATCGAGCAGTACTTC. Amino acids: CASSPWTIEQYF.

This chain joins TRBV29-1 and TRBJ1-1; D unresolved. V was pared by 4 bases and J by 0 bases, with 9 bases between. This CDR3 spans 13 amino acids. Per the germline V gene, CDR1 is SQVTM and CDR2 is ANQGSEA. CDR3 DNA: TGCAGCGTTGTGGCGGGGATGAACACTGAAGCTTTCTTT. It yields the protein CSVVAGMNTEAFF. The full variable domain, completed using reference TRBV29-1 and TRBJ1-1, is SAVISQKPSRDICQRGTSLTIQCQVDSQVTMMFWYRQQPGQSLTLIATANQGSEATYESGFVIDKFPISRPNLTFSTLTVSNMSPEDSSIYLCSVVAGMNTEAFFGQGTRLTVV.